A single sample gave rise to the 23 T cell receptor beta chains below, sequenced in a study of tumor-infiltrating lymphocytes in primary liver carcinoma. A primer in the constant region served to generate TCR beta cDNA from roughly 450 ng of total RNA. What produced the TCR beta libraries was three nested multiplex PCR rounds using slightly modified ARM-PCR. Investigators reported that the first two PCR rounds, at around 10 cycles each, used TRBV1-TRBV30 forward primers with a C-beta reverse primer. TCRdb re-derived calls from the multiplex PCR reads in MiXCR, one entry per CDR3 protein. The repertoire holds under 130,000 distinct CDR3 sequences, with around 83% as singletons. Co-extracted RNA and DNA came from around 18-30 mg of unsorted bulk tissue. Specimen: liver tumor tissue from sampling region 3. Subset in this sample: tumor region T3, left-lateral pole. All receptors derive from a man aged 40-55 years with primary liver carcinoma and hepatitis B virus infection.

This clonotype has more than one count but fewer than ten. This chain joins TRBV2 and TRBJ2-7; D is ambiguous. Germline V gene data show CDR1 as SNHLY and CDR2 as FYNNEI. Trimming removed 3 bases at V and 2 bases at J, with 8 bases between. The CDR3 is made up of 13 amino acids. This CDR3 reads CASSEVAAYEQYF. Written as DNA, the CDR3 is TGTGCCAGCAGTGAGGTAGCAGCCTACGAGCAGTACTTC. Full variable domain (remainder filled in from reference TRBV2 and TRBJ2-7): EPEVTQTPSHQVTQMGQEVILRCVPISNHLYFYWYRQILGQKVEFLVSFYNNEISEKSEIFDDQFSVERPDGSNFTLKIRSTKLEDSAMYFCASSEVAAYEQYFGPGTRLTVT.

The chain couples TRBV6-2 or TRBV6-3 to TRBJ2-6, with TRBD2 matching 8 bases. The germline V gene has CDR1 MNHEY and CDR2 SVGEGT. This CDR3 has 18 amino acids. V was clipped by 5 bases and J by 0 bases; unmatched bases: 9. DNA of the CDR3: TGTGCCAGCAGTACTCTAACGGGAGGGAACTCTGGGGCCAACGTCCTGACTTTC. Protein product: CASSTLTGGNSGANVLTF.

The chain carries TRBV6-2 or TRBV6-3 and TRBJ1-2; D uncertain. Germline CDR1 MNHEY, CDR2 SVGEGT. The V end lost 9 bases, the J end lost 4 bases, and 24 bases lay between the germline ends. This CDR3 region has 16 residues. CDR3 sequence (DNA): TGTGCCAGTGGTCAGAGCGGAACCTATACATTCTATGGCTACACCTTC. It codes for CASGQSGTYTFYGYTF.

About this clonotype: An end of the junction does not agree with germline; a read error may underlie this. The chain links TRBV6-1 to TRBJ2-7; TRBD1 matches at 7 bases. CDR1 is MNHNS and CDR2 is SASEGT in the germline V gene. The CDR3 consists of 13 residues. DNA of the CDR3: TGTGGCTGCACCCGGACAGGTTCCTACGAACAGTACTTC. As protein: CGCTRTGSYEQYF.

This clonotype was recorded at least ten times. A clone one base away is much larger, so this may be a read error. This sequence joins TRBV6-2 or TRBV6-3 and TRBJ1-1; D may be TRBD1 (5 bases). The germline CDR1 and CDR2 sequences are MNHEY and SVGEGT. V was trimmed by 3 bases and J by 4 bases, leaving 12 bases between them. The CDR3 sequence is 14 residues long. The CDR3 loop is CASSYSAGLTEAFF. The CDR3 DNA reads TGTGCCAGCAGTTATTCCGCAGGGCTCACTGAAGCTTTCTTT.

The chain employs TRBV11-2 and TRBJ1-1; D gene uncertain. CDR3 size: 13 residues. Trimming took 5 bases from V and 3 from J, leaving 10 bases between them. Looked up from germline, CDR1 is SGHAT and CDR2 is FQNNGV. The CDR3 DNA reads as TGTGCCAGCAGCCCGAGGAGGGACACTGAAGCTTTCTTT. It translates to CASSPRRDTEAFF.

Remarks on this clonotype: A much larger clone sits a single nucleotide away, making a read error possible. The chain has TRBV28 and TRBJ2-5; D might be TRBD1 or TRBD2, each matching 5 bases. The CDR3 is 15 residues long. Germline CDR1 is MDHEN and CDR2 is SYDVKM. Trimming removed 5 bases at V and 0 bases at J, with 13 bases between. The CDR3: CASSTTWGYQETQYF. The CDR3 DNA is TGTGCCAGCAGTACCACCTGGGGGTACCAAGAGACCCAGTACTTC.

At least ten counts were recorded for this clonotype. V and J are TRBV28 and TRBJ2-7; 9 nucleotides match TRBD2. The CDR3 is 15 amino acids. Germline CDR1 reads MDHEN; CDR2 reads SYDVKM. With V trimmed by 6 bases and J by 0 bases, 6 bases remained unmatched. The CDR3 spells CASSLTSGSSYEQYF. The DNA of the CDR3 is TGTGCCAGCAGCCTGACTAGCGGAAGCTCCTACGAGCAGTACTTC.

This clonotype appeared many times. The chain couples TRBV7-9 to TRBJ2-3, with unresolved D. The CDR3 totals 16 residues. Trimming shortened V by 4 bases and J by 2 bases, and 16 bases separated the two germline ends. Germline values: CDR1 SEHNR, CDR2 FQNEAQ (reference sequence). CDR3 sequence: CASSSHRGGDTDTQYF. In nucleotides, the CDR3 is TGTGCCAGCAGCTCCCACCGTGGCGGCGACACAGATACGCAGTATTTT.

Regarding this clonotype: The conserved closing phenylalanine or tryptophan is absent in this CDR3, likely reflecting a read error. CDR3 sequence: CASSEEGVRAFS. In DNA, the CDR3 is TGTGCCAGCAGTGAAGAGGGTGTGCGGGCTTTCTCT. The chain has TRBV12-3 or TRBV12-4 and TRBJ1-1; D gene unclear. This CDR3 spans 12 amino acids. V lost 5 bases and J lost 11, with 15 bases in between.

This clonotype was counted ten times or more. This chain connects TRBV9 to TRBJ2-1; 12 nucleotides match TRBD2. V shed 4 bases and J 7 bases; nucleotides not matched to a gene: 9. CDR3 length equals 16 residues. The germline gives CDR1 SGDLS, CDR2 YYNGEE. CDR3 in amino acids: CASSSRTSGTRNEQFF. The CDR3 region has the DNA TGTGCCAGCAGCTCCCGGACTAGCGGGACAAGAAATGAGCAGTTCTTC.

With regard to this clonotype: The junction and the germline gene differ at one end; a read error may be behind it. The V and J genes are TRBV28 and TRBJ1-5; no definite D call. This CDR3 has 17 residues. Per germline, CDR1 MDHEN and CDR2 SYDVKM. Here the CDR3 DNA reads TGTGCCAACAGTTCTCGTCCTGGGCTCGGGAGCCACGGGACCCAGCATTTT. Amino acids: CANSSRPGLGSHGTQHF.

Turning to this clonotype: A junction boundary mismatches the germline segment, possibly from a read error. The CDR3, as DNA: TGTGCCTGGAGTGTGAGACCGGCCACTGAAGCTATCTTT. This encodes CAWSVRPATEAIF. This chain links TRBV30 with TRBJ1-1; D is unresolved. Germline assignment: CDR1 GTSNPN and CDR2 SVGIG (reference sequence). The CDR3 extends over 13 amino acids.

As regards this clonotype: The junction departs from germline at one end; a sequencing error may be responsible. The chain is built from TRBV11-2 and TRBJ2-5, with TRBD2 matching 10 bases. The CDR3 is 17 amino acids. From germline, CDR1 is SGHAT and CDR2 FQNNGV. This CDR3 is CANSLRLAGDSRETHYF. The DNA of the CDR3 is TGTGCCAACAGCTTAAGACTAGCGGGTGACTCGAGAGAGACCCATTACTTC.

Turning to this clonotype: One end of the junction is discordant with germline, which a read error may explain. The chain employs TRBV5-4 and TRBJ2-1; TRBD2 is a possible D gene (6 bases). Germline V gene data show CDR1 as SGHNT and CDR2 as YYREEE (reference sequence). CDR3 size: 11 residues. As DNA, the CDR3 is TGTGCCAGCAGCTCTAGCGTCGAGCAGTTTTTC. Translated, it gives CASSSSVEQFF. Variable domain in full (rest from reference TRBV5-4 and TRBJ2-1): ETGVTQSPTHLIKTRGQQVTLRCSSQSGHNTVSWYQQALGQGPQFIFQYYREEENGRGNFPPRFSGLQFPNYSSELNVNALELDDSALYLCASSSSVEQFFGPGTRLTVL.

As concerns this clonotype: At one boundary the junction diverges from the germline segment, which might be a read error. The rearrangement uses TRBV6-2 or TRBV6-3 and TRBJ1-2; D gene ambiguous. This CDR3 is built from 11 residues. CDR1 is MNHEY, CDR2 SVGEGT, per germline. This CDR3 is CVSSTTSGYTF. The CDR3 DNA is TGTGTCAGCAGTACGACCAGTGGCTACACCTTC.

CDR3 DNA sequence: TGTGCCTGCACCCACTGGGGACAGGGGATTGGTGGGGCCAACGTCCTGACTTTC. This sequence encodes CACTHWGQGIGGANVLTF. The gene calls are TRBV6-5 and TRBJ2-6, with TRBD1 matching 10 bases. Germline loops: CDR1 MNHEY, CDR2 SVGAGI. With 11 bases clipped from V and 3 bases from J, the junction kept 16 bases outside the gene matches. This CDR3 is built from 18 residues.

The rearrangement uses TRBV28 and TRBJ2-1, with 12 bases lining up with TRBD1. CDR3 length: 14 amino acids. The germline V gene has CDR1 MDHEN and CDR2 SYDVKM. CDR3 coding DNA: TGTGTCACTTGGGGGACAGGGGGCCTCAATGAGCAGTTCTTC. Translated: CVTWGTGGLNEQFF.

Regarding this clonotype: The junction and the germline gene differ at one end; a read error may be behind it. The rearrangement uses TRBV7-9 and TRBJ1-1; D unclear. Germline assignment: CDR1 SEHNR and CDR2 FQNEAQ (reference sequence). This CDR3 region has 14 residues. The CDR3 bases are TGTGCCAGCCGCTTAGTCGGAGTCAACACTGAAGCTTTCTTT. Protein: CASRLVGVNTEAFF.

As to this clonotype: The junction departs from germline at one end; a sequencing error may be responsible. This chain links TRBV29-1 with TRBJ2-1, with 9 positions matching TRBD2. The germline V gene encodes CDR1 SQVTM and CDR2 ANQGSEA. This CDR3 has 13 residues. In DNA form, the CDR3 reads TGCAGCGTGTGGGGACTAGCATACAATGAGCGGTTCTTC. It translates to CSVWGLAYNERFF.

Many counts were recorded for this clonotype. The chain carries TRBV5-6 and TRBJ2-3, with D uncertain. This CDR3 is 14 amino acids long. Trimming pared 1 base from V and 2 bases from J, leaving 8 bases between. CDR1 SGHDT and CDR2 YYEEEE come from the germline V gene. The CDR3 DNA reads as TGTGCCAGCAGCTTGTCCGGTAACACAGATACGCAGTATTTT. Translation gives CASSLSGNTDTQYF.

This clonotype was recorded only once. No conserved phenylalanine or tryptophan ends this CDR3, so it is likely a read error. This sequence joins TRBV11-1 and TRBJ2-3; D remains ambiguous. CDR1 is SGHAT, CDR2 FQDESV, per germline (reference sequence). The V end lost 5 bases, the J end lost 3 bases, and 9 bases lay between the germline ends. This CDR3 has 13 residues. CDR3 residues: CASSIIDTDTQYL. CDR3 nucleotides: TGTGCCAGCAGCATTATTGATACAGATACGCAGTATTTA.

This clonotype has a single count. The junction shows a germline mismatch at one end, possibly a read error. The rearrangement uses TRBV6-1 and TRBJ2-1; TRBD2 agrees at 10 bases. There are 15 residues in the CDR3. Germline V gives CDR1 MNHNS, CDR2 SASEGT. CDR3 protein: CASSVSSGSYIEQFF. The DNA of the CDR3 is TGTGCCAGCAGTGTATCTAGCGGGAGCTACATTGAGCAGTTCTTC.